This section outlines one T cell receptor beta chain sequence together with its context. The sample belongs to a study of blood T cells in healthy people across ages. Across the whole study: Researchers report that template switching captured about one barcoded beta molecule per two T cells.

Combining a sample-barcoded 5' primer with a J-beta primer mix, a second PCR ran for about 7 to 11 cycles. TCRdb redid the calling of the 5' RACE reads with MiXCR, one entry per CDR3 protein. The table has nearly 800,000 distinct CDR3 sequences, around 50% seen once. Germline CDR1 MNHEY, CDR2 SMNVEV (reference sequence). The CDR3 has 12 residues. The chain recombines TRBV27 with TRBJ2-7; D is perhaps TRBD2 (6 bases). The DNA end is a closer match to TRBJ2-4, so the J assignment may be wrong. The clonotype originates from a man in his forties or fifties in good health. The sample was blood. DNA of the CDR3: TGTGCCAGCAGGGGGGAGGAGGACATTCAGTACTTC. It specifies CASRGEEDIQYF.